Given below is one TCR beta chain in context. Its antigen is as yet unknown. The read falls 3 residues short of the CDR3 end, and the missing part is taken from the germline J gene. These data originate in a study of T cells in women clearing cervical HPV infection. In the study overall: Blood came at first lesion visit for cases, post-clearance for controls.

Whole-study findings and limits: T-cell numbers per sample were unknown and may explain richness differences.

Prevalent HPV16 infections were excluded; only incident single HPV16 infections included. This table comes from immunoSEQ multiplex PCR, and its TCRdb copy is limited to in-frame clones, with some not included. The sample totals tens of thousands of clones; its top ten clones hold around 24%. CDR1 SEHNR and CDR2 FQNEAQ come from the germline V gene (reference sequence). V lost 4 bases to trimming and J lost 4 bases; unmatched junction nucleotides: 6. This CDR3 contains 14 residues. The TCR comes from a woman aged 18 to 75 with a cervical HPV16 infection that either progressed to CIN3+ or cleared (not recorded which). V gene TRBV7-9 combines with J gene TRBJ2-5, with 7 bases that match TRBD2. Sequencing was done on a sample of blood buffy coat. This CDR3 is CASSSGTIPETQYF. Incomplete CDR3 DNA: TGTGCCAGCAGCTCAGGGACTATCCCAGAGACC.